Listed below are T cell receptor beta chains from one sample, sequenced in a study of OX40 agonist ivuxolimab in advanced cancers. Profiling relied on immunoSEQ multiplex PCR, and the TCRdb table lists in-frame clones only, not all of them. The data show about 63,000 clones, 70% to 80% seen once. Sequences were derived from CD4+ or CD8+ T cells sorted from blood, sampled in a trial of the OX40 agonist ivuxolimab. All receptors come from an adult with an advanced solid tumor such as melanoma, head and neck, liver or kidney cancer. The CDR3 runs from the conserved cysteine through the conserved F or W. A D gene is named only where the DNA matches it firmly. Clone size is shown for a subset of rows, as once, few, many or a class of expanded clone.

cdr3_nt cdr3_aa j_call clone_size d_call v_call
TGCGCCAGCAGCTTGGCGGGAGGGGCGGGGCAAGAGACCCAGTACTTC CASSLAGGAGQETQYF TRBJ2-5 . TRBD2 TRBV5-1
TGTGCCAGCTCACCACCATCGGGACACAATGAGCAGTTCTTC CASSPPSGHNEQFF TRBJ2-1 once . TRBV18
TGTGCCAGCAGTACAGGGAAAACAGGGGGCAATCAGCCCCAGCATTTT CASSTGKTGGNQPQHF TRBJ1-5 . TRBD1 TRBV6-6
TGTGCCAGCAGTCGCATCAACCAGCCCCAGCATTTT CASSRINQPQHF TRBJ1-5 . . TRBV2
TGCGCCAGCAGCTTGGGGAATTTGGGGGAAGCTGAAGCTTTCTTT CASSLGNLGEAEAFF TRBJ1-1 . . TRBV5-1
TGTGCCAGTAGTAATACAGGGGGCGCACCTGGCTACACCTTC CASSNTGGAPGYTF TRBJ1-2 . TRBD1 TRBV19
TGTGCCAGCAGTGAAACAAGGCAGGGCTACGAGCAGTACTTC CASSETRQGYEQYF TRBJ2-7 . . TRBV6-1
TGTGCCAGCTCTCCAGGGCTAGCGGGGGGGCCACCAGATACGCAGTATTTT CASSPGLAGGPPDTQYF TRBJ2-3 . TRBD2 TRBV18
TGCGCCAGCGGCCCCCAGGGGGGAGAGACCCAGTACTTC CASGPQGGETQYF TRBJ2-5 . . TRBV10-2
TGTGCCAGCAGCACCGGGACACGCAAGGGTGGCTACACCTTC CASSTGTRKGGYTF TRBJ1-2 . . TRBV5-6
TGCGCCAGCAGCTCTGACAGGGTACAAGAGACCCAGTACTTC CASSSDRVQETQYF TRBJ2-5 . TRBD1 TRBV5-1
TGCGCCAGCAGGGGGACACGGACGGGGGGAAACACCATATATTTT CASRGTRTGGNTIYF TRBJ1-3 . . TRBV10-1
TGTGCCAGCAGCTTAAACAGGGGGGACAATGAGCAGTTCTTC CASSLNRGDNEQFF TRBJ2-1 . TRBD1 TRBV11-1
TGTGCCAGTAGTATAGAGGGGGCACCCTACGGCATTCAGTACTTC CASSIEGAPYGIQYF TRBJ2-4 . . TRBV19
TGCAGCGTTGAGCCCTGGGCTAGCGGGAGGTCGACCCAGTACTTC CSVEPWASGRSTQYF TRBJ2-5 . TRBD2 TRBV29-1
TGTGCCAGCAGCGCTGACCTGGGGTTGAGTGGAAACACCATATATTTT CASSADLGLSGNTIYF TRBJ1-3 . . TRBV5-6
TGCGCCAGCAGCCCCGGGGACAGCCACAATGAAAAACTGTTTTTT CASSPGDSHNEKLFF TRBJ1-4 once TRBD1 TRBV5-1
TGTGCCATCAGCCTGGACAGGGGGACAGATACGCAGTATTTT CAISLDRGTDTQYF TRBJ2-3 few TRBD1 TRBV10-3
TGTGCCAGTAGTATTGGTCGGGGTAGCGGGAGATTAAGAGCGAACACCGGGGAGCTGTTTTTT CASSIGRGSGRLRANTGELFF TRBJ2-2 . TRBD2 TRBV19
TGTGCCAGCAGCGTAGGCGTGGACAGGGGGGTCTACACCTTC CASSVGVDRGVYTF TRBJ1-2 . TRBD1 TRBV9
TGCGCCAGCAGCACTAGCGGGAGGTCCCTCGATACGCAGTATTTT CASSTSGRSLDTQYF TRBJ2-3 . TRBD2 TRBV5-1
TGTGCCAGCAGTCTAATCGCAGCTGGAGGGGGTGGGTATGGCTACACCTTC CASSLIAAGGGGYGYTF TRBJ1-2 . . TRBV28
TGCGCCAGCAGACAGACCCCCGAGCGAGAAAAACTGTTTTTT CASRQTPEREKLFF TRBJ1-4 once . TRBV5-1
TGTGCCAGCGGGGAGTATGAGCAGTTCTTC CASGEYEQFF TRBJ2-1 . . TRBV19
TGTGCCAGCAGCTTAACAACAGGCAACAATCAGCCCCAGCATTTT CASSLTTGNNQPQHF TRBJ1-5 . . TRBV7-8
TGTGCCAGCAGGGACCGGAGGGACACTGAAGCTTTCTTT CASRDRRDTEAFF TRBJ1-1 . . TRBV28
TGTGCCAGCAGGGACGCCGGGACAGCGGCCTACGAGCAGTACTTC CASRDAGTAAYEQYF TRBJ2-7 . TRBD1 TRBV2
TGTGCCAGCAGCTTCGTAGCGACTGAATACGAGCAGTACTTC CASSFVATEYEQYF TRBJ2-7 . . TRBV7-9
TGTGCCATTTCTAGCGGGGGGGAATTGCCCTACGAGCAGTACTTC CAISSGGELPYEQYF TRBJ2-7 . TRBD2 TRBV10-3
TGTGCCAGCAGCTTAGCTCCTGGAAACACCATATATTTT CASSLAPGNTIYF TRBJ1-3 . . TRBV7-2
TGTGCCATCAGGGAACTAGCGGCATACAATGAGCAGTTCTTC CAIRELAAYNEQFF TRBJ2-1 few TRBD2 TRBV10-3
TGCGCCAGCAGCCAGTCGGGACAGGGCACAGATACGCAGTATTTT CASSQSGQGTDTQYF TRBJ2-3 . TRBD1 TRBV4-1
TGTGCCAGTAGTGGACGAACTACCGGGGAGCTGTTTTTT CASSGRTTGELFF TRBJ2-2 . . TRBV19
TGTGCCAGCAGCTTAGCAGGGGATTCTAATGAAAAACTGTTTTTT CASSLAGDSNEKLFF TRBJ1-4 . . TRBV11-2
TGTGCCAGCAGAAGACAGGGCGGGGAGACCCAGTACTTC CASRRQGGETQYF TRBJ2-5 . TRBD1 TRBV6-1
TGTGCCAGCAGTTTCTTTTTAGGCCAGGACACCGGGGAGCTGTTTTTT CASSFFLGQDTGELFF TRBJ2-2 . . TRBV28
TGCAGCGTTGAGGCGACAGGGGTTTCCTACGAGCAGTACTTC CSVEATGVSYEQYF TRBJ2-7 . TRBD1 TRBV29-1
TGTGCCAGCTCGCAGGAGTACGAGCAGTACTTC CASSQEYEQYF TRBJ2-7 . . TRBV18